This paragraph reports one T cell receptor beta chain. Its antigen is currently unknown. This record belongs to a study of T-cell memory formation after mild COVID-19. About the study: Clusters were largely donor specific. Study-wide findings and caveats: Later expanders leaned CD4+, whereas day 15 to 85 contracting clones were balanced CD4/CD8. Pre-infection memory carried some responding clones, suggesting that cross-reactive memory joined. Largely, contracting CD4+ clones fell within CM and EM, and contracting CD8+ clones within EMRA.

Using its own MiXCR run on the 5' RACE reads, TCRdb lists one record per CDR3 protein. Of nearly 350,000 distinct CDR3 sequences in the sample, around 13% were seen once. The CDR3 is made up of 13 amino acids. With V trimmed by 10 bases and J by 6 bases, 8 bases remained unmatched. Germline lookup yields CDR1 MNHEY and CDR2 SMNVEV (reference sequence). The sequence was collected from a young man who had mild COVID-19 (a few samples of this study predate the infection). Cell type and time point are not known. The material sequenced was PBMCs or a T cell subset sorted from them (not recorded which). The chain joins TRBV27 to TRBJ1-5; TRBD1 matches at 8 bases. The CDR3 reads CATSGTGGQPQHF. CDR3 DNA: TGTGCCACCAGCGGGACAGGCGGTCAGCCCCAGCATTTT.